What follows are 27 T cell receptor beta chains derived from one specimen sequenced in a study of patients and donors after allogeneic stem cell transplantation. Each CDR3 protein gets one entry after TCRdb re-called the RT-PCR reads with MiXCR. The repertoire holds tens of thousands of distinct CDR3 sequences, with 5% as singletons. Input material: blood, either unsorted or a sorted T cell fraction (not recorded which). These receptors originate from a human donor who was either an allogeneic HSCT recipient or a stem cell or donor lymphocyte infusion donor (not recorded which). It is not recorded whose cells these are; they may come from a transplant donor.

The chain employs TRBV27 and TRBJ1-2; 8 nucleotides agree with TRBD1. CDR1 is MNHEY, CDR2 SMNVEV, per germline (reference sequence). The CDR3 has 17 residues. Trimming removed 4 bases from V and 7 bases from J; junction bases left unmatched: 17. The CDR3 nucleotides are TGTGCCAGCAGTTACAGGCCAAACAGGGGGATGAAATCTGGCTACACCTTC. Its translation: CASSYRPNRGMKSGYTF.

The chain recombines TRBV5-1 with TRBJ2-7; 8 nucleotides match TRBD2. The CDR3 is made up of 15 amino acids. The germline V gene encodes CDR1 SGHRS and CDR2 YFSETQ. J was trimmed by 6 bases and V by 1 base; bases with no gene match: 9. CDR3 DNA: TGCGCCAGCAGCTTGACACCGGGACTAGGAAGCGAGCAGTACTTC. It yields the protein CASSLTPGLGSEQYF.

V gene TRBV19 combines with J gene TRBJ1-2; perhaps TRBD1 as D (6 bases). The V and J ends lost 5 bases and 0 bases respectively, with 19 bases between them. The CDR3 consists of 17 residues. Germline V CDR1 and CDR2: LNHDA, SQIVND (reference sequence). The CDR3 DNA reads TGTGCCAGTAGTCTCGCCCGCAGGACAGCCTCTAACTATGGCTACACCTTC. It encodes CASSLARRTASNYGYTF.

This clonotype was observed many times. The chain couples TRBV4-1 to TRBJ2-2; the D is unclear. Between the trimmed V and J ends, which lost 0 bases and 3 bases, there was a span of 8 bases. Germline V lookup: CDR1 MGHRA, CDR2 YSYEKL. The CDR3 is made up of 15 amino acids. CDR3 region: CASSQDGGYTGELFF. The CDR3 nucleotides are TGCGCCAGCAGCCAAGACGGTGGGTACACCGGGGAGCTGTTTTTT.

This clonotype was counted ten times or more. The chain recombines TRBV20-1 with TRBJ1-5; D call uncertain. Trimming took off 0 bases at V and 5 bases at J, with 14 bases between the two ends. The CDR3 has 15 residues. Germline V gives CDR1 DFQATT, CDR2 SNEGSKA (reference sequence). The DNA of the CDR3 is TGCAGTGCTAGAGATCCGGGCGGGCGGGATCAGCCCCAGCATTTT. Amino acids: CSARDPGGRDQPQHF.

The gene calls are TRBV11-2 and TRBJ2-3; no definite D call. This CDR3 comprises 16 residues. In germline, CDR1 is SGHAT, CDR2 FQNNGV. With 5 bases removed from V and 4 bases from J, the gap between germline ends came to 19 bases. The DNA of the CDR3 is TGTGCCAGCAGCCATCCTCGTCTGGGGTCCGCAGATACGCAGTATTTT. Translating gives CASSHPRLGSADTQYF.

This clonotype was counted many times. The genes are TRBV11-3 and TRBJ1-1; 8 bases agree with TRBD1. The trim removed 1 base at V and 7 bases at J, leaving 2 bases unmatched. CDR1 is SGHNT and CDR2 is YENEEA in the germline V gene. This CDR3 comprises 13 residues. CDR3 protein: CASSLGTGIEAFF. DNA of the CDR3: TGTGCCAGCAGCTTAGGGACAGGGATTGAAGCTTTCTTT.

The table lists this clonotype with many counts. V gene TRBV28 combines with J gene TRBJ2-7; 8 nucleotides agree with TRBD1. From germline, CDR1 is MDHEN and CDR2 SYDVKM. The CDR3 is made up of 13 amino acids. With V trimmed by 5 bases and J by 0 bases, 0 bases remained unmatched. The CDR3 loop reads CASSTGGSYEQYF. DNA for the CDR3: TGTGCCAGCAGTACAGGGGGCTCCTACGAGCAGTACTTC.

The rearrangement joins TRBV15 to TRBJ2-3; 9 nucleotides align to TRBD1. The trim removed 0 bases at V and 0 bases at J, leaving 4 bases unmatched. Germline loops: CDR1 LNHNV, CDR2 YYDKDF (reference sequence). The CDR3 runs to 17 residues. CDR3 in amino acids: CATSRDDRGRSTDTQYF. In DNA, the CDR3 is TGTGCCACCAGCAGAGATGACAGGGGGAGAAGCACAGATACGCAGTATTTT. The variable domain in full, completed from reference TRBV15 and TRBJ2-3, reads DAMVIQNPRYQVTQFGKPVTLSCSQTLNHNVMYWYQQKSSQAPKLLFHYYDKDFNNEADTPDNFQSRRPNTSFCFLDIRSPGLGDTAMYLCATSRDDRGRSTDTQYFGPGTRLTVL.

This clonotype was observed many times. The chain employs TRBV2 and TRBJ2-1; tentative D call: TRBD1 (5 bases). The CDR3 is 16 residues long. CDR1 and CDR2 (germline): SNHLY, FYNNEI. Trimming removed 2 bases from V and 0 bases from J, with 11 bases in between. This CDR3 is CASSERGASSYNEQFF. Here the CDR3 DNA reads TGTGCCAGCAGTGAAAGGGGTGCGAGCTCCTACAATGAGCAGTTCTTC.

This clonotype was recorded many times. This chain joins TRBV20-1 and TRBJ1-1; D might be TRBD1 (6 bases). V dropped 5 bases and J dropped 0 bases, with 22 bases sitting between them. The germline CDR1 and CDR2 sequences are DFQATT and SNEGSKA (reference sequence). This CDR3 has 17 residues. The CDR3: CSAPLRGPPTLNTEAFF. For the CDR3, the DNA is TGCAGTGCTCCTCTCAGGGGACCCCCTACTTTGAACACTGAAGCTTTCTTT.

This clonotype was detected many times. The chain links TRBV29-1 to TRBJ1-1; unclear D gene. This CDR3 spans 11 amino acids. Trimming shortened V by 5 bases and J by 1 base, and 5 bases separated the two germline ends. Germline V lookup: CDR1 SQVTM, CDR2 ANQGSEA. In DNA form, the CDR3 reads TGCAGCGTTCAGCCGAACACTGAAGCTTTCTTT. Amino acid sequence: CSVQPNTEAFF.

This clonotype has at least ten counts. This chain links TRBV20-1 with TRBJ2-5; D could derive from TRBD1 or TRBD2 (5 bases each). V lost 6 bases, J lost 2 bases, and 22 bases lay in between. CDR1 is DFQATT and CDR2 is SNEGSKA in the germline V gene (reference sequence). CDR3 length equals 16 residues. The CDR3 DNA follows: TGCAGTGCCCCCGGGGAAAGGGGCGTTACTCAAGAGACCCAGTACTTC. Translating gives CSAPGERGVTQETQYF.

This clonotype was picked up many times. The chain joins TRBV20-1 to TRBJ1-1, with a tentative D call TRBD1 (6 bases). The CDR3 has 15 residues. Trimming took off 5 bases at V and 3 bases at J, with 19 bases between the two ends. The germline CDR1 and CDR2 sequences are DFQATT and SNEGSKA (reference sequence). CDR3 residues: CSAFVDSPRDTEAFF. DNA for the CDR3: TGCAGTGCTTTTGTGGACAGCCCGAGGGACACTGAAGCTTTCTTT.

This clonotype is medium-sized. The V call is TRBV7-2, the J call TRBJ1-4; D remains ambiguous. The CDR3 loop spans 14 amino acids. Trimming took off 4 bases at V and 8 bases at J, with 14 bases between the two ends. Germline loops: CDR1 SGHTA, CDR2 FQGNSA. CDR3 sequence reads: CASSSRRIGEKLFF. CDR3 coding DNA: TGTGCCAGCAGCTCCAGACGGATAGGGGAAAAACTGTTTTTT.

This clonotype was counted at least ten times. This sequence joins TRBV20-1 and TRBJ2-1, with 7 bases fitting TRBD2. CDR3 length: 17 residues. Germline V gives CDR1 DFQATT, CDR2 SNEGSKA (reference sequence). Trimming took 0 bases from V and 4 from J; bases not matched to a gene: 12. CDR3 sequence reads: CSARDYRASGPYNEQFF. In nucleotides, the CDR3 is TGCAGTGCTAGAGATTATAGGGCTAGCGGACCTTACAATGAGCAGTTCTTC.

This clonotype was seen at least ten times. The chain recombines TRBV5-1 with TRBJ2-1; 9 nucleotides match TRBD1. The CDR3 totals 15 residues. Germline-derived CDR1 and CDR2 are SGHRS and YFSETQ. Unmatched junction bases numbered 8, after V lost 2 bases and J lost 8 bases. In DNA form, the CDR3 reads TGCGCCAGCAGCTTCTCCGGGACAGGGCTCGATGAGCAGTTCTTC. It translates to CASSFSGTGLDEQFF. Combining the CDR3 with reference TRBV5-1 and TRBJ2-1 gives the whole variable domain KAGVTQTPRYLIKTRGQQVTLSCSPISGHRSVSWYQQTPGQGLQFLFEYFSETQRNKGNFPGRFSGRQFSNSRSEMNVSTLELGDSALYLCASSFSGTGLDEQFFGPGTRLTVL.

At least ten counts were recorded for this clonotype. The V gene is TRBV28, the J gene TRBJ1-2; 7 nucleotides align to TRBD1. Unmatched junction bases numbered 13, after V lost 7 bases and J lost 11 bases. This CDR3 has 13 residues. The V gene's germline CDR1 is MDHEN and CDR2 SYDVKM. The CDR3 nucleotides read TGTGCCAGCACCCAGGGGGGTAGTAGGGCGTACACCTTC. Translating it yields CASTQGGSRAYTF.

The sample holds a few counts of this clonotype. The V call is TRBV5-6, the J call TRBJ1-4; 7 positions match TRBD1. This CDR3 is built from 14 residues. Germline CDR1 SGHDT, CDR2 YYEEEE. The J segment lost 4 bases and the V segment lost 2 bases, leaving 2 bases of the junction unmatched. CDR3 sequence (DNA): TGTGCCAGCAGCTTACAGGGGAATAATGAAAAACTGTTTTTT. Translation: CASSLQGNNEKLFF.

This clonotype has a count of ten or more. This chain links TRBV7-2 with TRBJ2-7; D not certain. Germline loops: CDR1 SGHTA, CDR2 FQGNSA. The CDR3 length is 15 residues. The ends were cut back, 5 bases at V and 4 bases at J, with 18 bases in the middle. The DNA for the CDR3 is TGTGCCAGCAGCCCCAAAAGTTCGGGCTCTTACGAGCAGTACTTC. It translates to CASSPKSSGSYEQYF.

This clonotype was counted a few times. This rearrangement joins TRBV10-3 to TRBJ1-4; a weak D match, TRBD1 (6 bases). This CDR3 comprises 13 residues. The germline V gene has CDR1 ENHRY and CDR2 SYGVKD. Trimming removed 10 bases from V and 8 bases from J, with 17 bases in between. The CDR3 is CATQDSRGEKLFF. The CDR3 DNA reads TGTGCCACCCAGGACAGCCGTGGGGAAAAACTGTTTTTT.

There are many counts of this clonotype. The chain uses TRBV15 and TRBJ2-1, with D unclear. This CDR3 comprises 12 residues. The germline V gene has CDR1 LNHNV and CDR2 YYDKDF (reference sequence). V shed 8 bases and J shed 12 bases, with 17 bases lying between them. The CDR3 protein is CATGNDRQWQFF. The CDR3 DNA sequence: TGTGCCACCGGTAACGACCGCCAGTGGCAGTTCTTC.

Points on this clonotype: The junction differs from germline at one of its ends, possibly a read error. The chain recombines TRBV24-1 with TRBJ2-1; 8 bases agree with TRBD2. Germline loops: CDR1 KGHDR, CDR2 SFDVKD. The CDR3 is 13 amino acids. CDR3 residues: CASSGSQGNEQFF. CDR3 bases: TGTGCCTCCAGCGGGAGCCAGGGGAATGAGCAGTTCTTC.

The V gene is TRBV2, the J gene TRBJ2-1, with D hard to call. In germline, CDR1 is SNHLY, CDR2 FYNNEI. The V end lost 7 bases, the J end lost 6 bases, and 13 bases lay between the germline ends. The CDR3 length is 13 residues. The CDR3 loop is CASKIAAGNEQFF. The CDR3 DNA reads TGTGCCAGCAAAATCGCGGCAGGCAATGAGCAGTTCTTC.

This clonotype was recorded at least ten times. This chain links TRBV5-1 with TRBJ2-7, with unresolved D. Trimming cost V 0 bases and J 7 bases, with 17 bases left between them. Germline-derived CDR1 and CDR2 are SGHRS and YFSETQ. This CDR3 has 15 amino acids. CDR3 nucleotide sequence: TGCGCCAGCAGCTTGGCTGACAATGCAGTACGGGAGCAGTACTTC. It translates to CASSLADNAVREQYF.

The chain recombines TRBV5-1 with TRBJ1-1, with D tentatively TRBD1 (6 bases). The CDR3 has 15 amino acids. The V gene's germline CDR1 is SGHRS and CDR2 YFSETQ. V dropped 0 bases and J dropped 1 base, with 10 bases sitting between them. The CDR3 DNA reads TGCGCCAGCAGCTTGGGTGGGGGCCCGAACACTGAAGCTTTCTTT. Its translation is CASSLGGGPNTEAFF.

J is TRBJ1-2 and V is TRBV18, with a possible D match to TRBD1 (5 bases). The germline V and J ends were trimmed by 3 bases and 7 bases, with 15 bases remaining between them. Per germline, CDR1 KGHSH and CDR2 LQKENI. The CDR3 is made up of 14 amino acids. CDR3 nucleotides: TGTGCCAGCTCACCGGGACGGCTCCGGGGTGGCTACACCTTC. Translation: CASSPGRLRGGYTF.